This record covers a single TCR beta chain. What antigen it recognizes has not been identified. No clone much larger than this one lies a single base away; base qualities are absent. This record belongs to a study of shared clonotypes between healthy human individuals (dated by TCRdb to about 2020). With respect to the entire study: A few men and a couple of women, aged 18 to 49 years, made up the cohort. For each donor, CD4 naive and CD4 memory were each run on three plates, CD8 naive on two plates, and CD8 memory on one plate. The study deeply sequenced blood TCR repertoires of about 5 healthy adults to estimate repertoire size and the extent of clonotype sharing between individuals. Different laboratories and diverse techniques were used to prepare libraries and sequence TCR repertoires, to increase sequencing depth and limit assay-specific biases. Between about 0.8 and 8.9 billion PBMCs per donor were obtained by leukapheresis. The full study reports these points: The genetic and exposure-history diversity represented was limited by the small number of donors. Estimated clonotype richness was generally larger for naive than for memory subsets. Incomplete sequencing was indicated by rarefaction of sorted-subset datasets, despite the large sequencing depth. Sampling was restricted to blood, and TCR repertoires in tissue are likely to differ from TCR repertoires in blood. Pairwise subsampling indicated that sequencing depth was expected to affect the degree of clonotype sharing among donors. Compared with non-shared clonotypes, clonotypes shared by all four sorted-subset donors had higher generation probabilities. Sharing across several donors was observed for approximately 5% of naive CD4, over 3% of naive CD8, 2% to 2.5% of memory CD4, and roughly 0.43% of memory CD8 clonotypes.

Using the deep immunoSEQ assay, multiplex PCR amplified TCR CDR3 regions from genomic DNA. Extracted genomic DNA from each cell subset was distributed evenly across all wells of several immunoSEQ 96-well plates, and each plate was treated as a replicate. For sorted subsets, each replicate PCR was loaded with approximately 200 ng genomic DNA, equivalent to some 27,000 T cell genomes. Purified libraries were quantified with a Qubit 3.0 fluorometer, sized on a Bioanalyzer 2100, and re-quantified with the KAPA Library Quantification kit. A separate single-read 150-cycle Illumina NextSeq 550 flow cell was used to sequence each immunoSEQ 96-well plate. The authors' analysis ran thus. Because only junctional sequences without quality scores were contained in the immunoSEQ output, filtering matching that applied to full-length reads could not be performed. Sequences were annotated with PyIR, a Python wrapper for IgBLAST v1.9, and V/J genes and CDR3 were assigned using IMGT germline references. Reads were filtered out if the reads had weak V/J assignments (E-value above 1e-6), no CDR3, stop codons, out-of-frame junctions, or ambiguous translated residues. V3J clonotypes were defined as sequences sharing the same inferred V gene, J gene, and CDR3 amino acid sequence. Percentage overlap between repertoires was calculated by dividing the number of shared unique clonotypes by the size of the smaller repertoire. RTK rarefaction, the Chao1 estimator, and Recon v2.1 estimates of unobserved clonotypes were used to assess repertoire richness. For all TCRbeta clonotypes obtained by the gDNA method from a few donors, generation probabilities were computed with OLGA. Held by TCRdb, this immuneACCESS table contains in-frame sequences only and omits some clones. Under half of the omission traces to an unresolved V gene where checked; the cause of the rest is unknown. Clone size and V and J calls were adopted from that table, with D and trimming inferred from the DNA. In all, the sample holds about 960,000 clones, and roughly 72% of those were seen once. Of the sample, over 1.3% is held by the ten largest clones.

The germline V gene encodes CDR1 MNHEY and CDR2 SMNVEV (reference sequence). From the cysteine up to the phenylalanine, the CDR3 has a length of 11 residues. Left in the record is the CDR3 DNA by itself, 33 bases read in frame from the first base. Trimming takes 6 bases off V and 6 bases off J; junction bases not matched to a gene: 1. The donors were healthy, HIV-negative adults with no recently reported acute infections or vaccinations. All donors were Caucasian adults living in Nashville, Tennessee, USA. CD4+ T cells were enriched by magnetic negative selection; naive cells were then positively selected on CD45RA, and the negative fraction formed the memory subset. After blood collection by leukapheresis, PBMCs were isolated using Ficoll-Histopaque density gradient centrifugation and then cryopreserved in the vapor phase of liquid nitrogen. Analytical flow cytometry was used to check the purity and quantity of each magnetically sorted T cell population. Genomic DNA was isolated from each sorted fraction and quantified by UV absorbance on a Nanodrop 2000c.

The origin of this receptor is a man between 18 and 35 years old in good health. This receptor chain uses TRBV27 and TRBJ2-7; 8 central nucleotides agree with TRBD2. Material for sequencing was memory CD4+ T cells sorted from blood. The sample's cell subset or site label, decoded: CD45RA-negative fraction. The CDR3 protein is CASRGLAEQYF. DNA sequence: TGTGCCAGCAGAGGACTAGCCGAGCAGTACTTC.